The entry below gives a single T cell receptor (beta chain) sequence along with its context. Its antigen remains unidentified. Profiled with immunoSEQ multiplex PCR; TCRdb holds only in-frame clones, not every one. The sample yields tens of thousands of clones, about 91% seen once. This entry is derived from a study of cytomegalovirus exposure and HLA in healthy donors. Study results and caveats: It was confirmed in vitro that a few of the CMV-associated chains were specific for CMV antigens. The listing of 150 to 200 TCR beta chains classed them as cytomegalovirus-associated. The tendency of first-cohort TCR clusters to co-occur in the 95 to 150 validation repertoires was the finding of a later analysis.

This CDR3 spans 16 amino acids. Looked up from germline, CDR1 is SGHNT and CDR2 is YYREEE (reference sequence). The V gene lost 0 bases and the J gene lost 5 bases, with 17 bases spanning the gap. The sequenced sample was PBMCs. The sequence derives from a man aged 18 to 29 in good health and CMV-seronegative. This chain links TRBV5-4 with TRBJ2-5; perhaps TRBD1 as D (5 bases). The CDR3 loop reads CASSLAMAGFRETQYF. In DNA, the CDR3 is TGTGCCAGCAGCTTGGCCATGGCAGGGTTCCGGGAGACCCAGTACTTC.